This passage covers 14 T cell receptor beta chains from one sample sequenced in a study of blood T cells in healthy people across ages. Through a sample-barcoded 5' primer and a J-beta primer mix, a second PCR was run for 7 to 11 cycles. TCRdb fed the 5' RACE reads into MiXCR, producing one record per CDR3 protein. The data contain 1.5 million to 2 million distinct CDR3 sequences, roughly 28% of them singletons. What was sequenced was blood. The receptors were gathered from a woman aged 25-40 years in good health.

This clonotype was found many times. The J gene is TRBJ2-5, the V gene TRBV5-1; a weak D match, TRBD2 (5 bases). Germline V gene data show CDR1 as SGHRS and CDR2 as YFSETQ. CDR3 length equals 14 residues. With 2 bases removed from V and 2 bases from J, the gap between germline ends came to 10 bases. The CDR3: CASSFDPGQETQYF. The CDR3 DNA reads as TGCGCCAGCAGCTTCGACCCGGGGCAAGAGACCCAGTACTTC.

This clonotype was detected ten times or more. This sequence joins TRBV9 and TRBJ2-5, with 11 nucleotides matching TRBD2. Losses at the gene ends were 3 bases for V and 5 bases for J; bases not matched to a gene: 6. CDR3 length: 15 amino acids. CDR1 is SGDLS and CDR2 is YYNGEE in the germline V gene. The CDR3 loop is CASSDLAGGPETQYF. DNA of the CDR3: TGTGCCAGCAGCGACTTAGCGGGGGGGCCGGAGACCCAGTACTTC.

This clonotype has just a few counts. The chain carries TRBV5-6 and TRBJ2-1; TRBD2 might be the D (6 bases). V was clipped by 4 bases and J by 12 bases, with 17 bases between them. This CDR3 is 13 amino acids long. Germline CDR1 is SGHDT and CDR2 is YYEEEE. The CDR3 nucleotides read TGTGCCAGCAGCGGGACGATTACGGGGGTGCAGTTCTTC. Its translation is CASSGTITGVQFF.

The chain has TRBV9 and TRBJ2-1; 10 nucleotides line up with TRBD2. CDR1 SGDLS and CDR2 YYNGEE come from the germline V gene. This CDR3 spans 15 amino acids. V dropped 0 bases and J dropped 10; count of bases not matched to a gene: 7. The CDR3 loop is CASSVGLAGVGEQFF. CDR3 sequence (DNA): TGTGCCAGCAGCGTAGGTCTAGCGGGGGTAGGCGAGCAGTTCTTC.

The chain joins TRBV10-3 to TRBJ2-7; TRBD2 matches at 9 bases. The CDR3 extends over 17 amino acids. Germline loops: CDR1 ENHRY, CDR2 SYGVKD. The trim removed 7 bases at V and 5 bases at J, leaving 18 bases unmatched. The CDR3 nucleotides are TGTGCCATCACCAAGATGGGTAGCGGGAGCGGGGAGGACGAGCAGTACTTC. Amino acids: CAITKMGSGSGEDEQYF.

The rearrangement joins TRBV29-1 to TRBJ2-3; possibly TRBD2 for D (5 bases). Germline-derived CDR1 and CDR2 are SQVTM and ANQGSEA. This CDR3 is 11 amino acids long. Deletions cut 4 bases from V and 9 bases from J, with 11 bases between. The CDR3 loop reads CSVALSATQYF. The CDR3 DNA reads as TGCAGCGTTGCTCTTAGCGCGACGCAGTATTTT.

The CDR3 nucleotides are TGTGCCAGCACCTTAGGCGGGGTTGGACATCGGCCCCAGCATTTT. Protein sequence: CASTLGGVGHRPQHF. V gene TRBV12-3 or TRBV12-4 combines with J gene TRBJ1-5; D may be TRBD1 (5 bases). V gave up 7 bases and J gave up 9 bases, with 22 bases separating them. The CDR3 loop spans 15 amino acids.

This chain uses TRBV6-6 with TRBJ2-7, with D maybe TRBD1 (6 bases). The CDR3 contains 14 residues. The germline V gene has CDR1 MNHNY and CDR2 SVGAGI (reference sequence). V lost 6 bases and J lost 2, with 14 bases in between. Here the CDR3 DNA reads TGTGCCAGCAGCCCAGAGTGGGGGCCCTACGAGCAGTACTTC. Protein: CASSPEWGPYEQYF.

This chain connects TRBV6-6 to TRBJ2-6; D unclear. V gave up 2 bases and J gave up 4 bases, with 9 bases separating them. This CDR3 is built from 15 residues. Per germline, CDR1 MNHNY and CDR2 SVGAGI (reference sequence). In DNA form, the CDR3 reads TGTGCCAGCAGTTACCCGGAAGCCGGGGCCAACGTCCTGACTTTC. It encodes CASSYPEAGANVLTF.

This clonotype was seen many times. The chain carries TRBV6-5 and TRBJ2-5; 11 nucleotides line up with TRBD2. The CDR3 runs to 19 residues. Per germline, CDR1 MNHEY and CDR2 SVGAGI. With V trimmed by 6 bases and J by 5 bases, 20 bases remained unmatched. CDR3 amino acids: CASRPKQLTSGIWWETQYF. CDR3 coding DNA: TGTGCCAGCAGACCCAAGCAATTGACTAGCGGGATCTGGTGGGAGACCCAGTACTTC.

Written as DNA, the CDR3 is TGTGCCAGCAGTTACTCGGCGGGGGAGCTAGCGGGGGGTGGCGAGCAGTACTTC. Protein product: CASSYSAGELAGGGEQYF. The rearrangement links TRBV6-5 to TRBJ2-5; 11 positions match TRBD2. Matching the DNA end better, TRBJ2-7 makes the J call doubtful. The CDR3 length is 18 residues. From germline, CDR1 is MNHEY and CDR2 SVGAGI.

The chain carries TRBV29-1 and TRBJ2-1; 10 bases line up with TRBD2. The trim removed 7 bases at V and 15 bases at J, leaving 9 bases unmatched. Germline-derived CDR1 and CDR2 are SQVTM and ANQGSEA. The CDR3 contains 11 residues. CDR3 nucleotides: TGCAGCGGGAGGCTAGCGGGAGTTAGGTTCTTC. Translating it yields CSGRLAGVRFF.

The sample holds many counts of this clonotype. The J gene is TRBJ2-7, the V gene TRBV6-5; D ambiguous. Per germline, CDR1 MNHEY and CDR2 SVGAGI. This CDR3 has 13 residues. V lost 4 bases to trimming and J lost 4 bases, with 11 bases between them. In DNA, the CDR3 is TGTGCCAGCAGTTCCCCCGGGCCGTACGAGCAGTACTTC. Encoded protein: CASSSPGPYEQYF.

The J gene is TRBJ2-7, the V gene TRBV10-3, with 10 bases lining up with TRBD2. The J call may be wrong; the DNA end is better matched by TRBJ2-5. This CDR3 comprises 15 residues. Germline CDR1 reads ENHRY; CDR2 reads SYGVKD. CDR3 DNA sequence: TGTGCCATCAGTGAACAGCGGGGGGGCGGGGAGACCCAGTACTTC. It translates to CAISEQRGGGETQYF.